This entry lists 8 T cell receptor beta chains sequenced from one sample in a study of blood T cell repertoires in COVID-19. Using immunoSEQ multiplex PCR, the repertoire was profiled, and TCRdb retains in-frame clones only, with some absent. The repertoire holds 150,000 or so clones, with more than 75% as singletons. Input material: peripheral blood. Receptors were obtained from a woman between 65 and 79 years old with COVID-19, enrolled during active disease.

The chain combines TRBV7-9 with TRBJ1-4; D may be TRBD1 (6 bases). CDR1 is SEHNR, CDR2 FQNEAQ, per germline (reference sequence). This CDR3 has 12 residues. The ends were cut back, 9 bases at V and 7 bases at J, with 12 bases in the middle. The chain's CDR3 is CASRRDTEKLFF. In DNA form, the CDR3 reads TGTGCCAGTCGCCGGGACACTGAAAAACTGTTTTTT.

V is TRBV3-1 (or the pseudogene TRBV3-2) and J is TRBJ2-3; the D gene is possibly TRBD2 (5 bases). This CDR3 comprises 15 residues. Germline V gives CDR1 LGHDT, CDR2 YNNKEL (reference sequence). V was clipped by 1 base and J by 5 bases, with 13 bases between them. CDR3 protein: CASSQGPSKGDTQYF. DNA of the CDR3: TGTGCCAGCAGCCAAGGACCTAGCAAGGGAGATACGCAGTATTTT.

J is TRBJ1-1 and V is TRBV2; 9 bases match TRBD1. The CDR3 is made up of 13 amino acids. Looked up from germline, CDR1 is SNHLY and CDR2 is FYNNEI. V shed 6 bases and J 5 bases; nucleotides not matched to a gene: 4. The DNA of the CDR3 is TGTGCCAGCAGCGGGACAGGGAGGACTGAAGCTTTCTTT. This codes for CASSGTGRTEAFF.

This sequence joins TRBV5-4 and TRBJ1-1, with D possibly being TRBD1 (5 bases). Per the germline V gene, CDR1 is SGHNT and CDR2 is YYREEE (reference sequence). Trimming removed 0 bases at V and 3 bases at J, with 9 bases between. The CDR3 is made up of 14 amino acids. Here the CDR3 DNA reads TGTGCCAGCAGCTTGGGGGGCACCCACACTGAAGCTTTCTTT. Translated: CASSLGGTHTEAFF.

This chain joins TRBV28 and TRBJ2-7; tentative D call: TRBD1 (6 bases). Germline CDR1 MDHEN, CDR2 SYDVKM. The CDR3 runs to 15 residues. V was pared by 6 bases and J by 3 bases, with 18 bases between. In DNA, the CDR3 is TGTGCCAGCAGCCTAATCTCCTCAGGGGTCTACGAGCAGTACTTC. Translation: CASSLISSGVYEQYF.

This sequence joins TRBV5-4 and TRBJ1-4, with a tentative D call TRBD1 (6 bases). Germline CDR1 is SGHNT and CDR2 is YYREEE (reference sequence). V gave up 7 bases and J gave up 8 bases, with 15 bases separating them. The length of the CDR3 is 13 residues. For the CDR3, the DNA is TGTGCCAGCCAGCGGGGGCCTCTAGAAAAACTGTTTTTT. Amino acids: CASQRGPLEKLFF.

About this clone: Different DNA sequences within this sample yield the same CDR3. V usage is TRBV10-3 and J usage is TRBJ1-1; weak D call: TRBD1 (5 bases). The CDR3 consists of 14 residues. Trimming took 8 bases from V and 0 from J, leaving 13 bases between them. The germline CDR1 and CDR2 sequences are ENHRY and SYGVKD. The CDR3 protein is CAISGRGMNTEAFF. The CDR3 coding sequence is TGTGCCATCTCGGGGAGGGGAATGAACACTGAAGCTTTCTTT.

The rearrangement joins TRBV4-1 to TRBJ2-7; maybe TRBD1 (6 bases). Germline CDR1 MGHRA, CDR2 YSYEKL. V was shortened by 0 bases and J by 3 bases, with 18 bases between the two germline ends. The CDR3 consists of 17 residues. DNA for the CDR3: TGCGCCAGCAGCCAAGAAGGCTTTGGGGGCAGATACTACGAGCAGTACTTC. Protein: CASSQEGFGGRYYEQYF.